This TCR beta chain emerged from a study of T cell clones after liver transplantation. Regarding the study as a whole: Small, mixed patient groups and varying post-transplant times limit these conclusions.

The CDR3 contains 14 residues. CDR1 MNHEY and CDR2 SMNVEV come from the germline V gene (reference sequence). V was pared by 6 bases and J by 4 bases, with 15 bases between. Repertoires were generated with immunoSEQ multiplex PCR, while TCRdb's copy carries only in-frame clones and drops some. This sample has more than 95,000 clones; just over 90% occur once, and the top ten carry around 0.83%. Of note for this clone: Its matching antigen is unknown.

The sample here was CD4+ T cells from blood, taken 12 months after liver transplant. This TCR came from a human patient who received a liver transplant. Some of the T cells might come from the graft donor. The chain recombines TRBV27 with TRBJ2-5; D unclear. The CDR3 here is CASRPHVALETQYF. The CDR3, as DNA: TGTGCCAGCAGACCCCATGTCGCTTTAGAGACCCAGTACTTC.